The source of this TCR beta chain is a study of cytomegalovirus exposure and HLA in healthy donors. In the study overall: When 350 to 500 donors were genotyped, more than 70% of them were found to fall in the Caucasian-associated ancestry cluster.

Germline V lookup: CDR1 MNHEY, CDR2 SVGAGI. The CDR3 spans 16 residues. The V end lost 2 bases, the J end lost 5 bases, and 19 bases lay between the germline ends. On this clone: Its antigen remains unidentified.

General study findings and limits: At a 0.05 false discovery rate, a later analysis found around 15,000 TCR beta sequences to be associated with HLA alleles. The availability of immune exposure information extended only to CMV serostatus. Using the classifier, cytomegalovirus status was reportedly diagnosed with high specificity and sensitivity.

It was with 60 Vbeta and 13 Jbeta primers that the PCR ran. This table comes from immunoSEQ multiplex PCR, and its TCRdb copy is limited to in-frame clones, with some not included. This table holds more than 90,000 clones, 78% found once. The origin of this receptor is a woman in her sixties or seventies in good health and CMV-seronegative. This sequence joins TRBV6-5 and TRBJ2-7; D might be TRBD1 (6 bases). Input material: PBMCs. CDR3 protein: CASSYTGQSAGDEQYF. The CDR3 bases are TGTGCCAGCAGTTACACTGGACAGTCCGCCGGGGACGAGCAGTACTTC.